Below, 25 T cell receptor beta chains from the same sample are listed, as sequenced in a study of cytomegalovirus exposure and HLA in healthy donors. Amplification used 60 Vbeta primers and 13 Jbeta primers. TCRdb's copy holds only in-frame clones and misses some; the assay was immunoSEQ multiplex PCR. Of 120,000 or so clones in the sample, approximately 80% were seen once. The specimen was PBMCs. The receptors come from a man over 45 in good health and CMV-seropositive.

The chain links TRBV4-1 to TRBJ1-2; D is possibly TRBD1 (6 bases). CDR1 MGHRA and CDR2 YSYEKL come from the germline V gene. The CDR3 runs to 18 residues. The germline V and J ends were trimmed by 1 base and 0 bases, with 18 bases remaining between them. Here the CDR3 reads CASSQVQARTASNYGYTF. The CDR3 nucleotides read TGCGCCAGCAGCCAAGTCCAAGCCCGGACAGCGTCTAACTATGGCTACACCTTC.

V and J are TRBV6-5 and TRBJ1-2; 9 bases align to TRBD1. V lost 0 bases, J lost 8 bases, and 10 bases stayed unmatched. The germline V gene has CDR1 MNHEY and CDR2 SVGAGI. The CDR3 spans 16 residues. CDR3 sequence reads: CASSYSQGAALNGYTF. CDR3 bases: TGTGCCAGCAGTTACTCACAGGGGGCGGCCCTTAACGGCTACACCTTC.

This clone was detected only once. The chain employs TRBV15 and TRBJ2-1; the match to TRBD1 covers 9 bases. Germline values: CDR1 LNHNV, CDR2 YYDKDF (reference sequence). This CDR3 is 17 amino acids long. After removal of 1 base from V and 2 bases from J, the junction contained 6 bases not matched to a gene. The CDR3 DNA reads TGTGCCACCAGCAGAGGGGGACAGGGACGGACCTACAATGAGCAGTTCTTC. As protein: CATSRGGQGRTYNEQFF.

There are a few counts of this clone. The chain joins TRBV6-1 to TRBJ1-4; D remains ambiguous. The CDR3 sequence is 14 residues long. V shed 8 bases and J shed 5 bases, with 15 bases lying between them. The germline V gene has CDR1 MNHNS and CDR2 SASEGT. The CDR3 bases are TGTGCCAGCGGAAAACAGAATAGGAATGAAAAACTGTTTTTT. This sequence encodes CASGKQNRNEKLFF.

The chain uses TRBV7-2 and TRBJ1-3; no firm D call. This CDR3 contains 16 residues. Germline CDR1 is SGHTA and CDR2 is FQGNSA. Trimming removed 1 base at V and 0 bases at J, with 10 bases between. CDR3 in amino acids: CASSLVMARSGNTIYF. The CDR3 DNA sequence: TGTGCCAGCAGCTTAGTTATGGCCCGCTCTGGAAACACCATATATTTT.

The genes are TRBV19 and TRBJ1-5, with D uncertain. Germline CDR1 is LNHDA and CDR2 is SQIVND (reference sequence). Trimming cost V 5 bases and J 0 bases, with 8 bases left between them. The CDR3 runs to 14 residues. DNA of the CDR3: TGTGCCAGTAGTCAACAGATTAGCAATCAGCCCCAGCATTTT. As protein: CASSQQISNQPQHF.

V is TRBV27 and J is TRBJ1-6; no definite D call. Germline CDR1 reads MNHEY; CDR2 reads SMNVEV (reference sequence). V was shortened by 3 bases and J by 8 bases, with 5 bases between the two germline ends. The CDR3 runs to 12 residues. For the CDR3, the DNA is TGTGCCAGCAGTTTGGGAGATTCACCCCTCCACTTT. Translated, it gives CASSLGDSPLHF.

The chain has TRBV9 and TRBJ1-3; D gene unclear. The V end lost 0 bases, the J end lost 3 bases, and 7 bases lay between the germline ends. Germline CDR1 SGDLS, CDR2 YYNGEE. CDR3 size: 14 residues. The CDR3 DNA sequence: TGTGCCAGCAGCGTAGGCGGTCGTGGAAACACCATATATTTT. It specifies CASSVGGRGNTIYF.

This clone was observed a few times. The rearrangement uses TRBV7-8 and TRBJ1-2, with 7 bases aligning to TRBD1. Germline CDR1 and CDR2: SGHVS and FQNEAQ. V lost 1 base to trimming and J lost 8 bases; unmatched junction nucleotides: 7. The CDR3 has 14 amino acids. The CDR3 sequence is CASSLDRGAKGYTF. The CDR3 region has the DNA TGTGCCAGCAGCTTAGACAGGGGAGCGAAGGGCTACACCTTC.

The chain combines TRBV7-8 with TRBJ2-6; D not certain. The germline V and J ends were trimmed by 5 bases and 2 bases, with 16 bases remaining between them. The V gene's germline CDR1 is SGHVS and CDR2 FQNEAQ. This CDR3 spans 17 amino acids. CDR3 DNA sequence: TGTGCCAGCAGCCCACTCCGGAGACGGCCTGGGGCCAACGTCCTGACTTTC. Translation gives CASSPLRRRPGANVLTF.

Only a few counts were recorded for this clone. The rearrangement uses TRBV28 and TRBJ1-2; possible D gene TRBD1, 5 bases. The germline CDR1 and CDR2 sequences are MDHEN and SYDVKM. Deletions cut 6 bases from V and 2 bases from J, with 13 bases between. The CDR3 sequence is 14 residues long. The CDR3, as DNA: TGTGCCAGCAGCTCACAGGAGCGAAACTATGGCTACACCTTC. As protein: CASSSQERNYGYTF.

This clone has a handful of counts. This chain connects TRBV6-1 to TRBJ1-5; the D gene is possibly TRBD1 (5 bases). The CDR3 is 15 amino acids. The V gene lost 0 bases and the J gene lost 4 bases, with 10 bases spanning the gap. Germline CDR1 MNHNS, CDR2 SASEGT. The CDR3 nucleotides are TGTGCCAGCAGTGAAGCTGGGAGGGGTAATCAGCCCCAGCATTTT. Protein: CASSEAGRGNQPQHF.

V is TRBV2 and J is TRBJ2-1, with D perhaps TRBD2 (7 bases). V lost 6 bases and J lost 14, with 14 bases in between. The CDR3 covers 11 residues. From germline, CDR1 is SNHLY and CDR2 FYNNEI. The CDR3 spells CASSGGRGKFF. The CDR3 DNA is TGTGCCAGCAGCGGGGGGCGGGGAAAGTTCTTC.

This clone came up once. The chain links TRBV5-4 to TRBJ1-4, with 8 bases identical to TRBD1. In germline, CDR1 is SGHNT, CDR2 YYREEE (reference sequence). The CDR3 totals 14 residues. J lost 4 bases, V lost 5 bases, and 4 bases had no gene match. The CDR3 DNA is TGTGCCAGCAGACAGGGGGGGATTAATGAAAAACTGTTTTTT. It yields the protein CASRQGGINEKLFF.

This rearrangement joins TRBV5-1 to TRBJ2-7, with a tentative D call TRBD2 (5 bases). Germline V CDR1 and CDR2: SGHRS, YFSETQ. The CDR3 loop spans 14 amino acids. Trimming shortened V by 4 bases and J by 6 bases, and 17 bases separated the two germline ends. The CDR3 sequence: CASSRTPETGEQYF. CDR3 nucleotides: TGCGCCAGCAGCCGGACTCCCGAAACGGGCGAGCAGTACTTC. Full variable domain (remainder filled in from reference TRBV5-1 and TRBJ2-7): KAGVTQTPRYLIKTRGQQVTLSCSPISGHRSVSWYQQTPGQGLQFLFEYFSETQRNKGNFPGRFSGRQFSNSRSEMNVSTLELGDSALYLCASSRTPETGEQYFGPGTRLTVT.

This sequence joins TRBV5-1 and TRBJ1-5; D is unresolved. Trimming took off 4 bases at V and 6 bases at J, with 17 bases between the two ends. There are 15 residues in the CDR3. Germline lookup yields CDR1 SGHRS and CDR2 YFSETQ. CDR3 sequence: CASSLIGSSGQPQHF. DNA of the CDR3: TGCGCCAGCAGCCTGATTGGGTCTTCGGGTCAGCCCCAGCATTTT.

This rearrangement joins TRBV18 to TRBJ2-7, with D possibly TRBD2 on 10 matching bases. V was clipped by 4 bases and J by 6 bases, with 31 bases between them. Germline V gene data show CDR1 as KGHSH and CDR2 as LQKENI. The CDR3 covers 19 residues. The CDR3 loop reads CASSQLWTGEASGSSEQYF. In DNA form, the CDR3 reads TGTGCCAGCTCACAACTTTGGACAGGGGAGGCTAGCGGGAGCTCCGAGCAGTACTTC. The whole variable domain, filled in from reference TRBV18 and TRBJ2-7, reads NAGVMQNPRHLVRRRGQEARLRCSPMKGHSHVYWYRQLPEEGLKFMVYLQKENIIDESGMPKERFSAEFPKEGPSILRIQQVVRGDSAAYFCASSQLWTGEASGSSEQYFGPGTRLTVT.

The gene calls are TRBV5-1 and TRBJ2-1, with 10 bases lining up with TRBD2. Germline V gives CDR1 SGHRS, CDR2 YFSETQ. The CDR3 loop spans 14 amino acids. V lost 4 bases, J lost 6 bases, and 4 bases stayed unmatched. CDR3 in DNA: TGCGCCAGCAGCGAGCGGGGGGGTTCCAATGAGCAGTTCTTC. Translated, it gives CASSERGGSNEQFF.

CDR3 residues: CASSSPGTGSSYEQYF. CDR3 DNA: TGTGCCAGCAGTTCTCCGGGGACAGGGAGCTCCTACGAGCAGTACTTC. This sequence joins TRBV28 and TRBJ2-7; 9 positions match TRBD1. Per germline, CDR1 MDHEN and CDR2 SYDVKM. The junction had 7 bases not matched to a gene; V was cut back by 4 bases and J by 0 bases. The CDR3 is made up of 16 amino acids.

The V gene is TRBV14, the J gene TRBJ1-1; 8 bases line up with TRBD1. The CDR3 runs 13 residues. V gave up 1 base and J gave up 11 bases; unmatched junction bases: 6. Germline V lookup: CDR1 SGHDN, CDR2 FVKESK. CDR3: CASSQAVNRGAFF. The DNA for the CDR3 is TGTGCCAGCAGCCAAGCAGTGAACAGGGGGGCTTTCTTT.

The chain joins TRBV5-1 to TRBJ2-2; 11 nucleotides agree with TRBD2. Losses at the gene ends were 2 bases for V and 0 bases for J; bases not matched to a gene: 3. Germline lookup yields CDR1 SGHRS and CDR2 YFSETQ. The CDR3 has 17 amino acids. As DNA, the CDR3 is TGCGCCAGCAGCTTACTAGCGGGGGTTACGAACACCGGGGAGCTGTTTTTT. It translates to CASSLLAGVTNTGELFF.

This clone was recorded a few times. The V call is TRBV4-2, the J call TRBJ1-6; 10 bases are a match to TRBD1. V was pared by 0 bases and J by 6 bases, with 8 bases of the junction left unmatched. There are 18 residues in the CDR3. Germline lookup yields CDR1 LGHNA and CDR2 YNFKEQ. The CDR3 coding sequence is TGTGCCAGCAGCCAAGATCGGGGAGGGGACAGGGGTAATTCACCCCTCCACTTT. Its protein is CASSQDRGGDRGNSPLHF.

V is TRBV7-8 and J is TRBJ2-3, with 9 bases lining up with TRBD2. This CDR3 is built from 16 residues. Per germline, CDR1 SGHVS and CDR2 FQNEAQ. V shed 4 bases, J shed 1 base, and the junction held 6 bases outside the gene matches. CDR3 sequence: CASSWSSGGGTDTQYF. CDR3 DNA: TGTGCCAGCAGCTGGAGTAGCGGGGGAGGCACAGATACGCAGTATTTT.

This chain joins TRBV7-9 and TRBJ2-1, with 8 bases matching TRBD2. The trim removed 3 bases at V and 12 bases at J, leaving 7 bases unmatched. CDR3 length: 13 amino acids. Germline V lookup: CDR1 SEHNR, CDR2 FQNEAQ (reference sequence). CDR3 amino acids: CASSFREGGGQFF. Written as DNA, the CDR3 is TGTGCCAGCAGCTTCCGGGAGGGAGGAGGGCAGTTCTTC.

The V call is TRBV5-1, the J call TRBJ2-7; D gene unclear. The CDR3 is 13 amino acids. CDR1 and CDR2 from the germline V gene are SGHRS and YFSETQ. The V end was cut by 0 bases, the J end by 3 bases, with 7 bases between. CDR3 nucleotide sequence: TGCGCCAGCAGCTTGGACACCCACTACGAGCAGTACTTC. Protein product: CASSLDTHYEQYF.